A selection of T cell receptor beta chains follows, all from one sample in a study of blood T cells in healthy people across ages. TCRdb processed the 5' RACE reads anew with MiXCR; each CDR3 protein has one entry. The table records around 800,000 distinct CDR3 sequences, under 30% of them present only once. These data are also associated with another study on T cells of mothers and their children.

The material sequenced was blood. Receptors were obtained from a boy aged 10-17 years in good health. Each CDR3 is given with its conserved first and last residue. Clone size, where shown, is once, few, many, or a class for clones that have expanded.

>TRBV3-1|TRBJ2-7|NA
CASSQVLDAQYF
>TRBV12-3/TRBV12-4|TRBJ2-4|NA
CASRPRTGGPKAKNIQYF
>TRBV21-1|TRBJ2-4|NA
CASSKANTENIQYF
>TRBV13|TRBJ2-3|NA
CASSLGLLAKTDTQYF
>TRBV12-3/TRBV12-4|TRBJ1-4|NA
CASSSGTGGATNEKLFF
>TRBV13|TRBJ2-1|NA
CASTGQDYNEQFF
>TRBV20-1|TRBJ1-1|NA
CSVGGSSTEAFF
>TRBV20-1|TRBJ2-7|NA
CSASSWTGISYEQYF
>TRBV7-3|TRBJ1-2|many
CASSAGQHDGYTF
>TRBV5-1|TRBJ2-5|few
CASSAQGVAETQYF
>TRBV5-5|TRBJ1-1|NA
CASSSRTGIMNTEAFF
>TRBV4-1|TRBJ2-1|NA
CASSQAGHLLGYNEQFF
>TRBV28|TRBJ2-1|few
CASSRDRGSPREQFF
>TRBV20-1|TRBJ2-5|few
CSARGSVRETQYF
>TRBV10-3|TRBJ2-7|NA
CAISERTYTSYEPYF
>TRBV5-1|TRBJ1-3|few
CASSLPPTGAGNTIYF
>TRBV4-1|TRBJ2-1|NA
CASSQGLGGSYNEQFF
>TRBV5-5|TRBJ2-7|many
CASIRWTGAYEQYF
>TRBV7-6|TRBJ2-4|few
CASSFQGAPIKNIQYF
>TRBV20-1|TRBJ2-7|few
CSAGRGPSYEQYF
>TRBV6-5|TRBJ1-2|NA
CASGGTALFGYTF
>TRBV19|TRBJ1-5|NA
CASSPRRANQPQHF
>TRBV20-1|TRBJ1-6|NA
CSARDWAGSSYNSPLHF
>TRBV20-1|NA|NA
CSASGPERSYEQYF
>TRBV12-3/TRBV12-4|TRBJ1-5|NA
CASRTAGNQPQHF
>TRBV3-1|TRBJ2-3|NA
CASSHRDRTDTQYF
>TRBV4-1|NA|few
CASSQVTVGPCEQYF
>TRBV18|TRBJ1-2|NA
CASSPYRQEQNYGYTF
>TRBV12-3/TRBV12-4|TRBJ1-4|NA
CASSLSVGQRLFF
>TRBV9|TRBJ2-1|NA
CASSTNRGREQFF
>TRBV28|TRBJ2-7|NA
CASSTHRGLYEQYF
>TRBV5-1|TRBJ1-4|few
CASSQRHRTGENEKLFF
>TRBV27|TRBJ2-5|NA
CASSFQAPGTQYF
>TRBV3-1|TRBJ1-3|NA
CASSHSGNTIYF
>TRBV7-9|TRBJ2-1|NA
CASSLPGGGAYNEQFF
>TRBV20-1|NA|NA
CSARDPTSTNYEQYF
>TRBV10-3|TRBJ1-4|few
CAISESGTMREKLFF
>TRBV20-1|TRBJ2-5|NA
CSASGFTSDQETQYF
>TRBV20-1|TRBJ2-5|NA
CSAGDETQYF
>TRBV20-1|TRBJ2-1|NA
CSARVAGVINEQFF
>TRBV20-1|TRBJ2-5|NA
CSAPRPGLQETQYF
>TRBV27|TRBJ2-5|few
CASSFLAGGEETQYF
>TRBV6-5|TRBJ2-5|NA
CASSRGLAGAAYF
>TRBV3-1|TRBJ1-4|many
CASSRGRGNEKLFF
>TRBV18|TRBJ1-2|NA
CASSAIQGNGYTF
>TRBV12-3/TRBV12-4|TRBJ1-3|few
CASRAGKSGNTIYF